The 18 T cell receptor beta chains below come from one sample, sequenced in a study of T cells in Graves' hyperthyroidism and ophthalmopathy. RNA transcripts yielded amplified TCR beta CDR3 regions. HTBI primers were used for first-round RT-PCR of the TCR CDR3. TCRdb itself ran the multiplex PCR reads through MiXCR, one entry per CDR3 protein. The data show 250,000 to 350,000 distinct CDR3 sequences, more than 15% seen once. Sequencing was carried out using blood. Receptor source: an older woman with Graves' ophthalmopathy.

The chain has TRBV19 and TRBJ1-1; 7 bases are shared with TRBD1. The J segment lost 3 bases and the V segment lost 9 bases, leaving 7 bases of the junction unmatched. CDR1 is LNHDA and CDR2 is SQIVND in the germline V gene (reference sequence). This CDR3 has 13 residues. The CDR3 DNA reads as TGTGCCAGCTCGATCGACAGGGACACTGAAGCTTTCTTT. Its protein is CASSIDRDTEAFF. Full variable domain (remainder filled in from reference TRBV19 and TRBJ1-1): DGGITQSPKYLFRKEGQNVTLSCEQNLNHDAMYWYRQDPGQGLRLIYYSQIVNDFQKGDIAEGYSVSREKKESFPLTVTSAQKNPTAFYLCASSIDRDTEAFFGQGTRLTVV.

In its sample, this clonotype was seen many times. The chain employs TRBV29-1 and TRBJ1-5; weak D call: TRBD1 (5 bases). This CDR3 contains 13 residues. The germline V gene has CDR1 SQVTM and CDR2 ANQGSEA. V gave up 0 bases and J gave up 4 bases, with 7 bases separating them. The CDR3 DNA is TGCAGCGTTGAAGAAGACAGAAATCAGCCCCAGCATTTT. Its protein product is CSVEEDRNQPQHF.

The chain employs TRBV12-3 or TRBV12-4 and TRBJ2-2; 7 nucleotides agree with TRBD2. CDR3 length equals 12 residues. Unmatched junction bases numbered 3, after V lost 6 bases and J lost 8 bases. The CDR3: CASSTSVGELFF. CDR3 DNA sequence: TGTGCCAGCAGCACTAGCGTGGGGGAGCTGTTTTTT.

At least ten counts were recorded for this clonotype. The chain links TRBV5-1 to TRBJ2-7; D may match TRBD1 or TRBD2 (5 bases each). CDR3 length equals 15 residues. CDR1 is SGHRS, CDR2 YFSETQ, per germline. V was trimmed by 1 base and J by 2 bases, leaving 13 bases between them. Written as DNA, the CDR3 is TGCGCCAGCAGCTTGTGGGGACGAGGTGCCTACGAGCAGTACTTC. Protein sequence: CASSLWGRGAYEQYF. The variable domain in full, with the rest retrieved from reference TRBV5-1 and TRBJ2-7, is KAGVTQTPRYLIKTRGQQVTLSCSPISGHRSVSWYQQTPGQGLQFLFEYFSETQRNKGNFPGRFSGRQFSNSRSEMNVSTLELGDSALYLCASSLWGRGAYEQYFGPGTRLTVT.

Comments on this clonotype: The junction does not match germline at one end; this may be a read error. The V and J genes are TRBV24-1 and TRBJ2-2; D unresolved. CDR3 length: 13 residues. Germline V gives CDR1 KGHDR, CDR2 SFDVKD. DNA for the CDR3: TGTGCCACCAGTGGTTTGAACACCGGGGAGCTGTTTTTT. As protein: CATSGLNTGELFF.

This clonotype was counted between two and nine times. The chain is built from TRBV4-2 and TRBJ2-1; the D gene is possibly TRBD2 (6 bases). V was pared by 0 bases and J by 5 bases, with 17 bases between. Germline lookup yields CDR1 LGHNA and CDR2 YNFKEQ. There are 17 residues in the CDR3. The CDR3 sequence is CASSQDSIQRADNEQFF. The CDR3, as DNA: TGTGCCAGCAGCCAAGATAGTATACAGCGGGCAGACAATGAGCAGTTCTTC.

This clonotype was seen ten or more times. The chain uses TRBV7-9 and TRBJ2-2; D remains unclear. Between the trimmed V and J ends, which lost 1 base and 4 bases, there was a span of 4 bases. This CDR3 is 13 amino acids long. Germline V gene data show CDR1 as SEHNR and CDR2 as FQNEAQ (reference sequence). CDR3 amino acids: CASSLVSTGELFF. The CDR3 nucleotides are TGTGCCAGCAGCTTAGTTAGCACCGGGGAGCTGTTTTTT.

The J gene is TRBJ1-6, the V gene TRBV28, with D unresolved. The V end was cut by 7 bases, the J end by 7 bases, with 8 bases between. CDR1 and CDR2 (germline): MDHEN, SYDVKM. The CDR3 contains 12 residues. The CDR3 DNA sequence: TGTGCCAGCAAAGTAATGAATTCACCCCTCCACTTT. Translated, it gives CASKVMNSPLHF.

This clonotype was recorded many times. The rearrangement uses TRBV3-1 and TRBJ2-3; perhaps D is TRBD1 or TRBD2 (7 bases each). CDR1 is LGHDT, CDR2 YNNKEL, per germline (reference sequence). The CDR3 runs to 14 residues. The V gene lost 6 bases and the J gene lost 4 bases, with 14 bases spanning the gap. The CDR3 region is CASRQGGTADTQYF. The CDR3 DNA reads as TGTGCCAGCAGGCAGGGGGGGACGGCAGATACGCAGTATTTT.

This clonotype turned up a few times. The chain couples TRBV27 to TRBJ2-7; D not certain. This CDR3 region has 13 residues. V was cut by 2 bases and J by 4 bases, with 9 bases left in between. CDR1 and CDR2 (germline): MNHEY, SMNVEV (reference sequence). The CDR3 DNA is TGTGCCAGCAGTTTAAACGGATTGTACGAGCAGTACTTC. This encodes CASSLNGLYEQYF.

This clonotype was seen at least ten times. V is TRBV7-2 and J is TRBJ2-7, with 8 bases identical to TRBD2. J lost 1 base, V lost 4 bases, and 6 bases had no gene match. The CDR3 runs 15 residues. Germline V gene lookup returns CDR1 SGHTA and CDR2 FQGNSA. CDR3 bases: TGTGCCAGCAGCTCTACAGCGGGGGCTTCCTACGAGCAGTACTTC. Translation gives CASSSTAGASYEQYF.

The chain has TRBV19 and TRBJ2-7, with 9 bases aligning to TRBD1. V dropped 5 bases and J dropped 6; count of bases not matched to a gene: 14. The CDR3 runs 16 residues. Germline V gene lookup returns CDR1 LNHDA and CDR2 SQIVND (reference sequence). CDR3 sequence: CASSHTTWTGVREQYF. The CDR3 DNA reads as TGTGCCAGTAGTCATACTACATGGACAGGGGTACGCGAGCAGTACTTC.

In its sample, this clonotype was seen a few times. The rearrangement joins TRBV7-8 to TRBJ1-3; D gene ambiguous. Trimming stripped 1 base from V and 4 bases from J, with 2 bases between. The CDR3 extends over 12 amino acids. Germline assignment: CDR1 SGHVS and CDR2 FQNEAQ. CDR3 amino acids: CASSLDGNTIYF. Here the CDR3 DNA reads TGTGCCAGCAGCTTAGACGGAAACACCATATATTTT.

The chain links TRBV11-2 to TRBJ1-3, with unresolved D. CDR1 is SGHAT and CDR2 is FQNNGV in the germline V gene. The CDR3 is made up of 16 amino acids. V was trimmed by 4 bases and J by 7 bases, leaving 20 bases between them. CDR3 sequence: CASSSAGMGRMNTIYF. In DNA, the CDR3 is TGTGCCAGCAGCTCCGCTGGTATGGGTCGGATGAACACCATATATTTT.

This clonotype was seen a few times. The genes are TRBV27 and TRBJ2-7; 9 bases are shared with TRBD2. J lost 6 bases, V lost 5 bases, and 8 bases had no gene match. The germline gives CDR1 MNHEY, CDR2 SMNVEV (reference sequence). The CDR3 is made up of 14 amino acids. The CDR3 protein is CASSNLAGWSEQYF. CDR3 in DNA: TGTGCCAGCAGTAATCTAGCGGGATGGTCCGAGCAGTACTTC.

This clonotype was found a few times. This chain connects TRBV12-3 or TRBV12-4 to TRBJ2-2, with D tentatively TRBD1 (6 bases). V was trimmed by 8 bases and J by 5 bases, leaving 15 bases between them. This CDR3 region has 14 residues. The CDR3 is CASRPGGRTGELFF. CDR3 in DNA: TGTGCCAGCCGTCCTGGGGGCCGAACCGGGGAGCTGTTTTTT.

This clonotype has a count of ten or more. V usage is TRBV20-1 and J usage is TRBJ2-3; D gene uncertain. The CDR3 is 14 residues long. V was trimmed by 5 bases and J by 4 bases, leaving 16 bases between them. Germline V gene lookup returns CDR1 DFQATT and CDR2 SNEGSKA (reference sequence). The CDR3 DNA reads TGCAGTGCTTTGGACGGAGAAGAATCAGATACGCAGTATTTT. Amino acids: CSALDGEESDTQYF.

This clonotype was counted ten times or more. The chain joins TRBV6-1 to TRBJ2-6; 8 bases are shared with TRBD1. The CDR3 is made up of 15 amino acids. Germline V CDR1 and CDR2: MNHNS, SASEGT. V lost 10 bases to trimming and J lost 0 bases; unmatched junction nucleotides: 5. CDR3 in amino acids: CAIGTGRSGANVLTF. The CDR3 DNA reads TGTGCCATCGGGACAGGACGCTCTGGGGCCAACGTCCTGACTTTC.